Below, one TCR beta chain is given with its context. No antigen is known for it. Both iRepertoire HTBI primers and Arm-PCR of CDR3 regions were used to build the TCR beta libraries. One entry per CDR3 protein results from TCRdb running MiXCR on the multiplex PCR reads. This sample carries about 340,000 distinct CDR3 sequences, roughly 21% of them seen once, and the ten largest clones take roughly 29%. Sample time point: persistent/refractory GD, antithyroid drugs over 5 years with positive TRAb. PBMCs provided the RNA from which the TCR library was made. This entry comes from a study of regulatory T cells in long-lasting Graves disease. Study conclusions and caveats: Accuracy may have been reduced by the small sample size.

This CDR3 contains 17 residues. Germline values: CDR1 SGHTA, CDR2 FQGNSA. Trimming cost V 7 bases and J 2 bases; bases outside gene matches: 13. This material consisted of peripheral blood mononuclear cells (PBMCs), taken when the disease was refractory, from a patient treated with antithyroid drugs. This clonotype originated in a female donor with Graves disease. V and J are TRBV7-2 and TRBJ2-7; TRBD2 matches at 11 bases. Here the CDR3 reads CASTDPLTSGSTYEQYF. The CDR3 region has the DNA TGTGCCAGCACCGACCCCCTTACTAGCGGGAGTACCTACGAGCAGTACTTC.